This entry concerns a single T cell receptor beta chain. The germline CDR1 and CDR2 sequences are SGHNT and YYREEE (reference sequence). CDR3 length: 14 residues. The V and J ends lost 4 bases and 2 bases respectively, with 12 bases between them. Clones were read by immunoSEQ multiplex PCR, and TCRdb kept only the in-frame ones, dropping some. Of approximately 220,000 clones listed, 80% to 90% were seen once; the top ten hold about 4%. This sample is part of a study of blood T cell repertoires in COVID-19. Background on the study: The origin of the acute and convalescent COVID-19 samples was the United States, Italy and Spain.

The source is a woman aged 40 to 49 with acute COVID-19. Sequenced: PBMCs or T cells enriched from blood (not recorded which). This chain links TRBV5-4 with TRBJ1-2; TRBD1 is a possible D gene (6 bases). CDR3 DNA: TGTGCCAGCAGCGAGAAACAGGGCAACTATGGCTACACCTTC. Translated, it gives CASSEKQGNYGYTF.